Presented here are 3 T cell receptor beta chains from one specimen sequenced in a study of T-cell memory formation after mild COVID-19. One entry per CDR3 protein, called by TCRdb with MiXCR from the 5' RACE reads. The profile covers 90,000 to 120,000 distinct CDR3 sequences, with about 15% appearing a single time and less than 40% taken by the ten largest. The sequencing input was PBMCs or a T cell subset sorted from them (not recorded which). The receptors here all came from a man aged 18 to 35 who had mild COVID-19 (a few samples of this study predate the infection). Cell type and time point are not known.

The chain has TRBV7-8 and TRBJ1-2; a weak D match, TRBD1 (5 bases). The CDR3 has 13 amino acids. Trimming stripped 5 bases from V and 7 bases from J, with 14 bases between. Germline V gives CDR1 SGHVS, CDR2 FQNEAQ. Written as DNA, the CDR3 is TGTGCCAGCAGCCCCCGGTGGGGCTCTGGCTACACCTTC. Translating it yields CASSPRWGSGYTF. Complete variable domain (other parts from reference TRBV7-8 and TRBJ1-2): GAGVSQSPRYKVAKRGQDVALRCDPISGHVSLFWYQQALGQGPEFLTYFQNEAQLDKSGLPSDRFFAERPEGSVSTLKIQRTQQEDSAVYLCASSPRWGSGYTFGSGTRLTVV.

This clonotype was observed a few times. The chain has TRBV5-4 and TRBJ2-7; 8 bases match TRBD1. V dropped 4 bases and J dropped 3; count of bases not matched to a gene: 9. Per germline, CDR1 SGHNT and CDR2 YYREEE (reference sequence). The CDR3 contains 15 residues. The CDR3 protein is CASSQTRTGFYEQYF. CDR3 coding DNA: TGTGCCAGCAGCCAAACCCGGACAGGGTTCTACGAGCAGTACTTC.

J is TRBJ2-1 and V is TRBV20-1; 7 bases align to TRBD1. Germline lookup yields CDR1 DFQATT and CDR2 SNEGSKA (reference sequence). The CDR3 loop spans 13 amino acids. The V gene end was trimmed by 3 bases and the J gene end by 5 bases; junction bases not matched to a gene: 4. CDR3 nucleotides: TGCAGTGCTAGGTACAGGGGCCACAATGAGCAGTTCTTC. This translates into CSARYRGHNEQFF.